This T cell receptor beta chain was documented in a study of vaccination and CD4 T cells after COVID-19. The CDR3 spans 14 residues. V shed 9 bases and J 6 bases; nucleotides not matched to a gene: 10. Germline CDR1 and CDR2: LNHDA and SQIVND (reference sequence). Of note for this clonotype: Its specificity is not known.

Once obtained from cultured CD4+ T cells, the DNA was sequenced using the Oncomine TCR Beta short-read assay. TCRdb analysed the PCR reads with MiXCR anew, one entry per CDR3 protein. Found here are about 13,000 distinct CDR3 sequences, roughly 59% of them singletons; the top ten hold less than 15%. Treatment: roughly 11-day PBMC culture with coronavirus spike peptide pools or control peptides (ViraFEST assay). This TCR derives from a human donor who had recovered from COVID-19. The chain carries TRBV19 and TRBJ2-1; TRBD2 agrees at 8 bases. Sequences were obtained from CD4+ T cells from blood, cultured in vitro. The DNA for the CDR3 is TGTGCCAGCAACTCAGCGGGAGTGGTCAATGAGCAGTTCTTC. This sequence encodes CASNSAGVVNEQFF.